This TCR beta chain comes out of a study of blood T cell repertoires in COVID-19. Study in general: PBMCs, B-cell-depleted T cells, or T cells were the source of the cDNA or gDNA that made up the material.

Per germline, CDR1 MNHNY and CDR2 SVGAGI (reference sequence). The CDR3 covers 16 residues. V lost 3 bases, J lost 8 bases, and 19 bases lay in between. The authors' processing: Reference gene primer amplification in the assay estimated nucleated cell counts. TCRdb keeps only in-frame clones here, not all; method: immunoSEQ multiplex PCR. V and J calls and clone size are as listed in that table; D and trimming were resolved from the DNA. The table includes 110,000 or so clones, approximately 80% detected once. This chain connects TRBV6-6 to TRBJ1-4; D remains ambiguous. Sequencing used peripheral blood. The origin of this receptor is a man between 65 and 79 years old with acute or convalescent COVID-19. The CDR3 DNA reads as TGTGCCAGCAGTTATAGCCCACGGGAGGGAGGGGAAAAACTGTTTTTT. It is translated as CASSYSPREGGEKLFF.